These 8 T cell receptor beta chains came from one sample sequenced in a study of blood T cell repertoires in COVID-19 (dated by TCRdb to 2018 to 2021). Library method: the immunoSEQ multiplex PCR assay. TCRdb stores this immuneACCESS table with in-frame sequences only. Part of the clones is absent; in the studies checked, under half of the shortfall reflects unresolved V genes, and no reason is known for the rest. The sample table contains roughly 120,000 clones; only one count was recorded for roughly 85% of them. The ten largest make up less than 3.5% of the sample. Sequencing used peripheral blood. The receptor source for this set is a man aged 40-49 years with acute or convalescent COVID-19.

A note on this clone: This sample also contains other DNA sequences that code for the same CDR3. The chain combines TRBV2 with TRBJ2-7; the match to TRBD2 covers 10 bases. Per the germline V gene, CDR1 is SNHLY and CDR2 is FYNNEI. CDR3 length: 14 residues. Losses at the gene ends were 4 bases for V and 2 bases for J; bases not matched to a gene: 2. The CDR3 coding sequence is TGTGCCAGCAGTGTAGCGGGGGGTCCCTACGAGCAGTACTTC. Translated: CASSVAGGPYEQYF.

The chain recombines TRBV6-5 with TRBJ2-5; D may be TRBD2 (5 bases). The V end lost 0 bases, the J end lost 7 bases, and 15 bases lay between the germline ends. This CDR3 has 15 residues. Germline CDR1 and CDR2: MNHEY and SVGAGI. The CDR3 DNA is TGTGCCAGCAGTTACTCGTGGGGTAGCGAAGGGACCCAGTACTTC. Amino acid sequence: CASSYSWGSEGTQYF.

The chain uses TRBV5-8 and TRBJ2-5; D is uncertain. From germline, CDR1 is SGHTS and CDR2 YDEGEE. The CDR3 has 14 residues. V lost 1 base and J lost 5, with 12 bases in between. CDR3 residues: CASSLTTFPETQYF. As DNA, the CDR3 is TGTGCCAGCAGCTTGACAACCTTTCCGGAGACCCAGTACTTC.

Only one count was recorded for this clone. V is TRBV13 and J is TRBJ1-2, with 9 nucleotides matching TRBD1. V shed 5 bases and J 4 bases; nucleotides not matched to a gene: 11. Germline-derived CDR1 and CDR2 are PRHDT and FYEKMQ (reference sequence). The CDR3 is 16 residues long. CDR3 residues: CASSPYLQGATYGYTF. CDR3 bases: TGTGCCAGCAGCCCCTACTTACAGGGGGCGACCTATGGCTACACCTTC.

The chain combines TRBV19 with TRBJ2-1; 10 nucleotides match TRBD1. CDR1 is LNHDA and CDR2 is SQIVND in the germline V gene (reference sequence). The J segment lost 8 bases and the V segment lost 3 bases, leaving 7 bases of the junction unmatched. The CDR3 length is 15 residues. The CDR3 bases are TGTGCCAGTAGTATCTCCCGGGACAGGGGCCATGAGCAGTTCTTC. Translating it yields CASSISRDRGHEQFF.

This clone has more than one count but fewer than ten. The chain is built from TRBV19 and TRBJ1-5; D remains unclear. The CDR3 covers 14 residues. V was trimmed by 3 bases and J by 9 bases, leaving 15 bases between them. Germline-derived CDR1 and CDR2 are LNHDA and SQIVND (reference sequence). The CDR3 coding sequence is TGTGCCAGTAGTATCGGGAGTGATGCTCTGCCCCAGCATTTT. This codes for CASSIGSDALPQHF.

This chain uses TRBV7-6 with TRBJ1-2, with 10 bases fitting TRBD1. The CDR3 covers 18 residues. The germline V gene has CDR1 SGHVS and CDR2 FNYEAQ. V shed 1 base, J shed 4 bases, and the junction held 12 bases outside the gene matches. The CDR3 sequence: CASSLVQTRTGGGYGYTF. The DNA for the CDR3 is TGTGCCAGCAGCTTAGTTCAAACTAGGACAGGGGGAGGCTATGGCTACACCTTC.

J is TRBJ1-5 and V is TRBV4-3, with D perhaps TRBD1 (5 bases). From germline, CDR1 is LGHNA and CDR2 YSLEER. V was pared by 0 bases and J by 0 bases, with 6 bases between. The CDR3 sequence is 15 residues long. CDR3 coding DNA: TGCGCCAGCAGCCAAGACAGGGTTAGCAATCAGCCCCAGCATTTT. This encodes CASSQDRVSNQPQHF.